The 8 T cell receptor beta chains presented below share a single source sample, sequenced in a study of persistence of HIV-infected CD4 T cells. These receptors have no identified antigens. The libraries were made with immunoSEQ version 4 in survey mode. Clones were read by immunoSEQ multiplex PCR, and TCRdb kept only the in-frame ones, dropping some. This sample carries roughly 43,000 clones, 89% of them seen once, and the ten largest clones take about 0.94%. Anti-CD3/anti-CD28 beads served as a nonspecific positive control stimulus. Sorting selected CD4+ T cells upregulating both CD40 ligand and CD69. This specimen consisted of CD4+ T cells sorted from PBMCs after approximately 20-hour stimulation, obtained from a patient who received antiretroviral therapy. Receptors were obtained from an adult man with HIV who was CMV-seropositive.

The chain joins TRBV14 to TRBJ2-2; 10 nucleotides align to TRBD2. CDR1 and CDR2 (germline): SGHDN, FVKESK. The junction had 8 bases not matched to a gene; V was cut back by 0 bases and J by 1 base. The CDR3 runs 19 residues. DNA of the CDR3: TGTGCCAGCAGCCAAGAAGGAGCGGGGGGGTTACTGAACACCGGGGAGCTGTTTTTT. This translates into CASSQEGAGGLLNTGELFF.

The J gene is TRBJ1-2, the V gene TRBV28, with D tentatively TRBD1 (6 bases). Per germline, CDR1 MDHEN and CDR2 SYDVKM. The CDR3 totals 14 residues. Deletions cut 3 bases from V and 7 bases from J, with 15 bases between. CDR3 coding DNA: TGTGCCAGCAGTTTCATACAGGGATGGAGTGGCTACACCTTC. Protein sequence: CASSFIQGWSGYTF.

The gene calls are TRBV6-1 and TRBJ1-4, with D perhaps matching TRBD1 (6 bases). The CDR3 loop spans 14 amino acids. Looked up from germline, CDR1 is MNHNS and CDR2 is SASEGT. V lost 2 bases and J 8 bases, leaving 12 bases between the germline ends. CDR3 amino acids: CASSERGQGEKLFF. For the CDR3, the DNA is TGTGCCAGCAGTGAACGGGGGCAAGGCGAAAAACTGTTTTTT.

J is TRBJ2-1 and V is TRBV7-9; TRBD2 agrees at 14 bases. Per germline, CDR1 SEHNR and CDR2 FQNEAQ (reference sequence). V was pared by 5 bases and J by 10 bases, with 10 bases of the junction left unmatched. This CDR3 comprises 16 residues. The CDR3 nucleotides read TGTGCCAGCAGCCACGTCGAGACTAGCGGGGGGGGCGAGCAGTTCTTC. Encoded protein: CASSHVETSGGGEQFF.

This chain joins TRBV28 and TRBJ2-1, with D uncertain. V dropped 2 bases and J dropped 0 bases, with 8 bases sitting between them. This CDR3 contains 15 residues. Germline CDR1 is MDHEN and CDR2 is SYDVKM. CDR3 sequence: CASSLAQSSYNEQFF. CDR3 coding DNA: TGTGCCAGCAGTTTAGCACAGAGCTCCTACAATGAGCAGTTCTTC.

This chain connects TRBV28 to TRBJ1-2; a weak D match, TRBD1 (6 bases). The CDR3 is made up of 16 amino acids. Germline CDR1 MDHEN, CDR2 SYDVKM. Trimming left V 6 bases short and J 0 bases short, with 17 bases between. Here the CDR3 reads CASSGGGGGPNYGYTF. In DNA, the CDR3 is TGTGCCAGCAGCGGGGGAGGGGGGGGGCCTAACTATGGCTACACCTTC.

This clone came up a few times. J is TRBJ2-3 and V is TRBV7-4, with unresolved D. In germline, CDR1 is SGHVT, CDR2 SQSDAQ. V was trimmed by 2 bases and J by 4 bases, leaving 1 base between them. The CDR3 is made up of 11 amino acids. The CDR3 here is CASSLPDTQYF. The CDR3 DNA sequence: TGTGCCAGCAGCTTACCAGATACGCAGTATTTT.

This chain links TRBV6-5 with TRBJ1-6; a possible D gene is TRBD1 (5 bases). Trimming removed 5 bases from V and 7 bases from J, with 15 bases in between. The germline V gene has CDR1 MNHEY and CDR2 SVGAGI. This CDR3 comprises 15 residues. CDR3 residues: CASSLPGPINSPLHF. The CDR3 DNA is TGTGCCAGCAGTCTCCCGGGACCGATAAATTCACCCCTCCACTTT.